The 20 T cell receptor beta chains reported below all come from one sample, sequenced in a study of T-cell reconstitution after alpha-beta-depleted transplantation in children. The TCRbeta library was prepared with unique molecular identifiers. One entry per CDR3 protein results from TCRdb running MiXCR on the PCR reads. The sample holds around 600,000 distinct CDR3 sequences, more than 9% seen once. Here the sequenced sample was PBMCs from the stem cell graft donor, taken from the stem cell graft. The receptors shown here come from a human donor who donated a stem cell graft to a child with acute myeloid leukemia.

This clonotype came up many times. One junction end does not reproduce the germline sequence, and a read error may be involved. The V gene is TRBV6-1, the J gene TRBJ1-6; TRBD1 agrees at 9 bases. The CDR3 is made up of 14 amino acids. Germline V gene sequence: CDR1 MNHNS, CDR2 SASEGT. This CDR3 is CASRGDRDNSPLYF. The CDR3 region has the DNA TGTGCCAGCAGAGGGGACAGGGATAATTCACCCCTCTACTTT.

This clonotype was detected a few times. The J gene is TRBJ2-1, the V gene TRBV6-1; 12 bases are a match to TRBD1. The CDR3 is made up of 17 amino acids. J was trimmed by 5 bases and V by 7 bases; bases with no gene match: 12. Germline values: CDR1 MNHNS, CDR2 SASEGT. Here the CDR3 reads CASKNSGTGGLNNEQFF. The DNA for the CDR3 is TGTGCCAGCAAAAACTCCGGGACAGGGGGCCTCAACAATGAGCAGTTCTTC.

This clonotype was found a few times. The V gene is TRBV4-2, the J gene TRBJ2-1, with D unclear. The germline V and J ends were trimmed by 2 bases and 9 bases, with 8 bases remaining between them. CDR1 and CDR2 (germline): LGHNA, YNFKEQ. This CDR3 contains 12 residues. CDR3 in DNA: TGTGCCAGCAGCCAAAATTTGGGTGAGCAGTTCTTC. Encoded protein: CASSQNLGEQFF.

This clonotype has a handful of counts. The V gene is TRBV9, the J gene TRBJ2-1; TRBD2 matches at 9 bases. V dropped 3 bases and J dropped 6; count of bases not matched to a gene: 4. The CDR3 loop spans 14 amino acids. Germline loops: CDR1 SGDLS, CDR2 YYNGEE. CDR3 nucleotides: TGTGCCAGCAGCGAGCGGACTAGCGTCAATGAGCAGTTCTTC. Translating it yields CASSERTSVNEQFF.

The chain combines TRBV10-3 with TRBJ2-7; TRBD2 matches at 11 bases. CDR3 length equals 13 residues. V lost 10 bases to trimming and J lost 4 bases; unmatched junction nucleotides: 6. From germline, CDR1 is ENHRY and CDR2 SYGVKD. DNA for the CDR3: TGTGCCACTCAGGGACTAGCGGAATACGAGCAGTACTTC. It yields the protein CATQGLAEYEQYF.

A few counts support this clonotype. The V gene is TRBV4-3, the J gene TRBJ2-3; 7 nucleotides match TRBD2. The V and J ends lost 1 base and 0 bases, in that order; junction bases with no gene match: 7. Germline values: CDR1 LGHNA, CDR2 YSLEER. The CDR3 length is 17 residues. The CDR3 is CASSQGVLAASTDTQYF. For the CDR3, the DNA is TGCGCCAGCAGCCAAGGCGTCCTAGCGGCCAGCACAGATACGCAGTATTTT.

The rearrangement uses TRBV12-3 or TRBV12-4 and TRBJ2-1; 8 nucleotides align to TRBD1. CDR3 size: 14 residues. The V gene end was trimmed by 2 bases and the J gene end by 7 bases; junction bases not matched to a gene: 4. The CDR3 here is CASSLSQGANEQFF. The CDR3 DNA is TGTGCCAGCAGTTTAAGTCAGGGGGCGAATGAGCAGTTCTTC.

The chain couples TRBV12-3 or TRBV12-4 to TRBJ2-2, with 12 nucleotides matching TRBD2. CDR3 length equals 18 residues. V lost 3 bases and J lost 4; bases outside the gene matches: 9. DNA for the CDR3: TGTGCCAGCAGTTTTGGGACTAGCGGGTCCTGGGGCACCGGGGAGCTGTTTTTT. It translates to CASSFGTSGSWGTGELFF.

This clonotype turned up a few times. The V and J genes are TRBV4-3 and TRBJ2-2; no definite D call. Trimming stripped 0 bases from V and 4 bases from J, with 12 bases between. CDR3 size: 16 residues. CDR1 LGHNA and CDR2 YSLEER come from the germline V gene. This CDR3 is CASSQERLTLTGELFF. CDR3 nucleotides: TGCGCCAGCAGCCAAGAACGGTTAACTCTCACCGGGGAGCTGTTTTTT.

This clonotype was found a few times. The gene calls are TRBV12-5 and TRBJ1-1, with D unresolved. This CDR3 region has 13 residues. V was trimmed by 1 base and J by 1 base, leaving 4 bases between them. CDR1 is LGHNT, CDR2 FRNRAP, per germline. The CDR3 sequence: CASGLGKNTEAFF. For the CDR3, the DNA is TGTGCTAGTGGTTTGGGGAAGAACACTGAAGCTTTCTTT.

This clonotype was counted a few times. The chain's CDR3 is CSARSPVDQPQHF. Here the CDR3 DNA reads TGCAGTGCTAGGTCTCCGGTGGATCAGCCCCAGCATTTT. V is TRBV20-1 and J is TRBJ1-5; D remains unclear. V lost 3 bases, J lost 5 bases, and 11 bases lay in between. The CDR3 runs to 13 residues. Germline V gene data show CDR1 as DFQATT and CDR2 as SNEGSKA (reference sequence).

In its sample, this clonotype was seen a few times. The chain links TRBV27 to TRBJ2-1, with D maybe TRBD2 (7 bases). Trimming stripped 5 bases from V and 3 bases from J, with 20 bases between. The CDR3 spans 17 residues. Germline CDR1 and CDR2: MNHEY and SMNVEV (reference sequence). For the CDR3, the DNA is TGTGCCAGCAGTCCACAAAAAGGGGGGGAGGGCTACAATGAGCAGTTCTTC. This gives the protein CASSPQKGGEGYNEQFF.

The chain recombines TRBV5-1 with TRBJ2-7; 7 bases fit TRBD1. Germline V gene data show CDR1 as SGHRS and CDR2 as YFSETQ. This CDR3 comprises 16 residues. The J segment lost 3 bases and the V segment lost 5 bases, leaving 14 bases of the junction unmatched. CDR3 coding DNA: TGCGCCAGCAGAGAAGCAGCAGGGGGTAGGGGCTACGAGCAGTACTTC. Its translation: CASREAAGGRGYEQYF.

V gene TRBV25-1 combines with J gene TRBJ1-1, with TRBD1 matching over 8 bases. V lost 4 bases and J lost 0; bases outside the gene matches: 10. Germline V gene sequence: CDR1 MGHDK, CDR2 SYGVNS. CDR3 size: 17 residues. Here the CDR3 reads CASSGIDRGRLNTEAFF. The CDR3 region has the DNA TGTGCCAGCAGTGGGATAGACAGGGGTCGGTTGAACACTGAAGCTTTCTTT. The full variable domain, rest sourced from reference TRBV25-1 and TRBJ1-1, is EADIYQTPRYLVIGTGKKITLECSQTMGHDKMYWYQQDPGMELHLIHYSYGVNSTEKGDLSSESTVSRIRTEHFPLTLESARPSHTSQYLCASSGIDRGRLNTEAFFGQGTRLTVV.

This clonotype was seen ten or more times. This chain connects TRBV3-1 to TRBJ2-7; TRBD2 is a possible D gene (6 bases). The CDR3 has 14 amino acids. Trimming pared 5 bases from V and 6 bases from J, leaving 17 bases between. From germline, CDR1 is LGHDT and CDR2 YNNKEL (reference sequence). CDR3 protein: CASSARTKVGEQYF. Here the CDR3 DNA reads TGTGCCAGCAGCGCTCGGACTAAAGTTGGCGAGCAGTACTTC.

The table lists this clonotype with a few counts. The CDR3 region has the DNA TGTGCCATCAGTGTCAGACCCGGACTAGCGGGAGAGGTAGATACGCAGTATTTT. It yields the protein CAISVRPGLAGEVDTQYF. The gene calls are TRBV10-3 and TRBJ2-3, with TRBD2 matching 13 bases. The J segment lost 5 bases and the V segment lost 4 bases, leaving 12 bases of the junction unmatched. The CDR3 spans 18 residues. The germline CDR1 and CDR2 sequences are ENHRY and SYGVKD.

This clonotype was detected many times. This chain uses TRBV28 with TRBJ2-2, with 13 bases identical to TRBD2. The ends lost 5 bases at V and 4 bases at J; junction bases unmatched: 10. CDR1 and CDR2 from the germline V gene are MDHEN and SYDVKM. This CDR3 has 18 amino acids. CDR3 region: CASSLRTSGGWSTGELFF. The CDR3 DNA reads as TGTGCCAGCAGTCTCAGGACTAGCGGGGGATGGAGCACCGGGGAGCTGTTTTTT.

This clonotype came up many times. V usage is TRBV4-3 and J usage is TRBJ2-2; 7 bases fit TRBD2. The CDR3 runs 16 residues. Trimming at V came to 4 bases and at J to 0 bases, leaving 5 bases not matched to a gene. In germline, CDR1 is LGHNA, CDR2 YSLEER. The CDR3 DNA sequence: TGCGCCAGCAGCCCGAGTGGACTAGCGAACACCGGGGAGCTGTTTTTT. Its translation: CASSPSGLANTGELFF.

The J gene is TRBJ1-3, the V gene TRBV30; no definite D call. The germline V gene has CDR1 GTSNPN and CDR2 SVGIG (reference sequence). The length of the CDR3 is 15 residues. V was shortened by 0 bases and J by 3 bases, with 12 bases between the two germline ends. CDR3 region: CAWSVSVSGGNTIYF. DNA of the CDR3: TGTGCCTGGAGTGTATCGGTCAGCGGTGGAAACACCATATATTTT.

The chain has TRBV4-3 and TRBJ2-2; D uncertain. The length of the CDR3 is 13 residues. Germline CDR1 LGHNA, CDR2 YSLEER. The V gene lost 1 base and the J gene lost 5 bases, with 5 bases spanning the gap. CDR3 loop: CASSQGLTGELFF. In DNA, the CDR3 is TGCGCCAGCAGCCAAGGGTTAACCGGGGAGCTGTTTTTT.